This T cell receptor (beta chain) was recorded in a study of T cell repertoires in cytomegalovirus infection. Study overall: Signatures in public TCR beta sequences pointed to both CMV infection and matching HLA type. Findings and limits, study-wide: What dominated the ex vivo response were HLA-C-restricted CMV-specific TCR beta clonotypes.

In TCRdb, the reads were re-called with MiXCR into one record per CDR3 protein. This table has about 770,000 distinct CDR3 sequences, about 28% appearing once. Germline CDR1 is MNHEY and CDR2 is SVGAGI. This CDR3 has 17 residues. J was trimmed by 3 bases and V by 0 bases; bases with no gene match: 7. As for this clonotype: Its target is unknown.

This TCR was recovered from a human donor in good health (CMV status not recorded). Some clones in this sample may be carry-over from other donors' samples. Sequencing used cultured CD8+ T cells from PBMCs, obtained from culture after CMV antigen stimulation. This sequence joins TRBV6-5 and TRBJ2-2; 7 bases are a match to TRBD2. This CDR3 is CASSYSMAGVDTGELFF. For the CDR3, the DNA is TGTGCCAGCAGTTACTCGATGGCGGGGGTGGACACCGGGGAGCTGTTTTTT.